This entry lists 3 T cell receptor beta chains sequenced from one sample in a study of T cells in Graves' hyperthyroidism and ophthalmopathy. Using RNA transcripts as the source, TCR beta CDR3 regions were amplified. The HTBI primer set drove a first-round RT-PCR of the TCR CDR3. TCRdb passed the multiplex PCR reads through MiXCR, listing each CDR3 protein once. The table records 500,000 to 750,000 distinct CDR3 sequences, 12% to 15% of them present only once. Sequencing was performed on blood. These receptors all come from a young woman with Graves' ophthalmopathy.

In the case of this clonotype: This clone may be a read error of a much larger clone one base away. CDR3 residues: CASSIAGGLSDEQFF. The CDR3 DNA follows: TGTGCCAGCAGTATAGCGGGAGGGCTCTCCGATGAGCAGTTCTTC. The J gene is TRBJ2-1, the V gene TRBV6-1, with 11 bases aligning to TRBD2. Germline V gives CDR1 MNHNS, CDR2 SASEGT. The CDR3 spans 15 residues. V lost 5 bases and J lost 8; bases outside the gene matches: 8.

This clonotype was counted ten times or more. The rearrangement uses TRBV27 and TRBJ1-5; D is perhaps TRBD1 (5 bases). Germline V gene lookup returns CDR1 MNHEY and CDR2 SMNVEV (reference sequence). This CDR3 has 15 amino acids. Between the trimmed V and J ends, which lost 6 bases and 4 bases, there was a span of 16 bases. In DNA form, the CDR3 reads TGTGCCAGCAGCTTGACCGGGGCGGGAAATCAGCCCCAGCATTTT. Amino acid sequence: CASSLTGAGNQPQHF.

V gene TRBV2 combines with J gene TRBJ2-6; tentatively, D is TRBD2 (5 bases). CDR3 length: 15 residues. The germline V and J ends were trimmed by 1 base and 9 bases, with 13 bases remaining between them. The germline CDR1 and CDR2 sequences are SNHLY and FYNNEI. CDR3 sequence: CASSEVLTLGNVLTF. CDR3 DNA: TGTGCCAGCAGTGAAGTCTTGACACTAGGCAACGTCCTGACTTTC.